Reported below is one T cell receptor beta chain. This clonotype was seen at least ten times. Its antigen specificity is not known. Nothing much larger sits one base from this clone, and base qualities are not available. The sample is drawn from a study of T cells in Graves' hyperthyroidism and ophthalmopathy (dated by TCRdb to the late 2010s). Regarding the study in general: Peripheral blood was collected at initial diagnosis, before any treatment. TCR V-J signatures able to tell the groups apart were searched for in a discovery cohort of 100 patients, of whom fewer than 45 had Graves' ophthalmopathy and about 60 had stable Graves' hyperthyroidism. TCR Vbeta CDR3 sequencing of 135 peripheral blood samples (approximately 44 ophthalmopathy, 75 hyperthyroidism and some 17 progressor patients) is reported in the paper. In more than 5 Graves' hyperthyroidism patients, the study also compared T-cell repertoires from thyroid tissue with T-cell repertoires from blood. After sampling, hyperthyroidism patients received methimazole starting at 30 mg daily, and ophthalmopathy patients received high-dose intravenous methylprednisolone. Whether ophthalmopathy could be predicted prospectively was tested in an independent validation cohort made up of approximately 19 hyperthyroidism patients plus 17 patients who later progressed to ophthalmopathy. The roughly 100 discovery patients were randomly split 7:3 into training and test sets.

The TCR beta CDR3 regions were amplified from the RNA transcripts. For the first round of RT-PCR on the TCR CDR3, the HTBI primer set was used together with the Qiagen OneStep RT-PCR kit. The libraries were constructed in a second round of multiplex PCR and then size-selected and purified. Libraries were sequenced paired-end with 100 bp reads on an Illumina HiSeq2000. The original pipeline was this. SOAPnuke was used to process the raw data, throwing out any read that contained adapters or uncalled bases, had a mean Phred below 15, or lacked an exact constant-primer or identifier match. High-quality paired reads were merged with COPE v1.2.5, and unique nucleotide sequences were defined as clonotypes. MiTCR v1.1 was used to align clonotypes to the IMGT TRBV, TRBD and TRBJ reference segments. The analysis was restricted to V-J combinations with a frequency above 0.0001, which together covered over 99% of the repertoires. A TCS score was defined as the ratio between F50 (clonal expansion) and ExV (chaos), using BLOSUM62-based TCRdist between CDR3 peptides within each V-J. Welch's t-statistics and random forest reduced roughly 540 V-J features to under 15, which were used in a naive Bayes classifier (R e1071). TCRdb trimmed the raw reads at Q25, called clones with MiXCR and kept productive beta chains. Every CDR3 protein is listed once, alongside the most common genes and DNA of its rows. The V and J calls and clone size come from TCRdb's table, not from the authors' own analysis. Here the sample has about 360,000 distinct CDR3 sequences; 13% occur a single time. The top ten clonotypes cover 9.2% of the sample.

The full study reports these points: Most expanded thyroid clonotypes (frequency above 0.001) were also found in blood, which suggests that blood repertoires may mirror thyroid immune responses. A 13 V-J signature model separated ophthalmopathy from stable hyperthyroidism, with 87.88% sensitivity and 81.08% specificity in cross-validation and 80%/75% in testing. In validation, the model predicted progression to ophthalmopathy with over 65% sensitivity and approximately 78% specificity, a median of 6.5 months before onset. No statistical method was used to set the sample size in advance, and investigators knew the group allocation.

Graves' hyperthyroidism was defined as stable when no progression to ophthalmopathy occurred over 18 months of follow-up. Hyperthyroidism patients were newly diagnosed, had a disease duration of under 2 months, and were aged 18 to 65 years. Exclusion was applied to patients with uncontrolled infections, other autoimmune diseases, pregnancy or lactation. Diagnoses were established on the basis of clinical symptoms, serum thyroxine and TRAb, thyroid ultrasound, and orbital computed tomography. PBMCs were isolated from about 9 ml of fresh peripheral blood by Ficoll-Paque density gradient centrifugation. Total RNA was extracted with Trizol reagent, and quality was checked on an Agilent 2100 Bioanalyzer. From its cysteine to its phenylalanine, the CDR3 spans 14 amino acids. Here the CDR3 DNA is all that survives: 42 bases in frame from base 1. V and J lose 4 bases and 5 bases, and a span of 14 bases separates them. The germline V gene encodes CDR1 LGHDT and CDR2 YNNKEL (reference sequence).

Sequenced: blood. The TCR was taken from a woman under 30 with Graves' hyperthyroidism. The V and J genes are TRBV3-1 and TRBJ1-1; the D gene cannot be named for sure. The encoded CDR3 is CASSRLTRETEAFF. The DNA is TGTGCCAGCAGCCGACTGACTAGGGAGACTGAAGCTTTCTTT.